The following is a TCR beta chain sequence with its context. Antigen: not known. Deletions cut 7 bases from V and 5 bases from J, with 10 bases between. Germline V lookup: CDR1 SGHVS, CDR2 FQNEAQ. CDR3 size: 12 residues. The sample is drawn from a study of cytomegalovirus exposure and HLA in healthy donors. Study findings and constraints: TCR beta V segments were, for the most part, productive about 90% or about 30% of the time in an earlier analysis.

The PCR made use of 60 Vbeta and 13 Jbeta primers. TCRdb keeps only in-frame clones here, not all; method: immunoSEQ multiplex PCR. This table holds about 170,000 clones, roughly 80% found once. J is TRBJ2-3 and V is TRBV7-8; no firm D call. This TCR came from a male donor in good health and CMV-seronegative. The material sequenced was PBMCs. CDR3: CASMLYGDTQYF. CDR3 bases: TGTGCCAGCATGCTGTACGGAGATACGCAGTATTTT.